The clone carrying this T cell receptor beta chain showed up many times. Its specificity is unknown. TCRdb reprocessed the PCR reads with MiXCR, giving one entry per CDR3 protein. This sample has some 650,000 distinct CDR3 sequences, with just under 20% found just once. This entry comes from a study of molecular identifiers for immune sequencing clone quantification. The CDR3 loop spans 16 amino acids. Germline V gives CDR1 SGHRS, CDR2 YFSETQ. V shed 4 bases and J 1 base; nucleotides not matched to a gene: 8. Study-wide findings and caveats: Whereas naive cells kept under 1% of molecules in clones above 20 RNA copies, such clones held over 97% in effectors.

This sequence joins TRBV5-1 and TRBJ1-1, with 9 bases aligning to TRBD1. Sequencing used naive CD8+ T cells from blood, with Jurkat cell RNA spiked in. Subset of the sample: FACS-sorted CD8+CD4-CCR7+CD45RA+ naive T cells. This sequence originates from a human donor in good health. Some libraries in this study had Jurkat cell RNA spiked in. The CDR3 protein is CASSVDRGSTNTEAFF. CDR3 nucleotide sequence: TGCGCCAGCAGCGTAGACAGGGGGAGTACGAACACTGAAGCTTTCTTT.